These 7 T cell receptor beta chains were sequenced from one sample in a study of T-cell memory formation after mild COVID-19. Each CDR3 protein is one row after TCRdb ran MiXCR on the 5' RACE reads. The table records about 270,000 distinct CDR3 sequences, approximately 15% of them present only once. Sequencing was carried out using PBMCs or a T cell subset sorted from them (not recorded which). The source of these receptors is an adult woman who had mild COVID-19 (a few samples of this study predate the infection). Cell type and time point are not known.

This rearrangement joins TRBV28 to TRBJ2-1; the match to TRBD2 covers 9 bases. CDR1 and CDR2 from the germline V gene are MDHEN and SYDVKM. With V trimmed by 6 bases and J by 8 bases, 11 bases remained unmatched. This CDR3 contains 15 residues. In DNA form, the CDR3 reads TGTGCCAGCAGCCCCCCCAGCGGGGGGACCTATGAGCAGTTCTTC. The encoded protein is CASSPPSGGTYEQFF.

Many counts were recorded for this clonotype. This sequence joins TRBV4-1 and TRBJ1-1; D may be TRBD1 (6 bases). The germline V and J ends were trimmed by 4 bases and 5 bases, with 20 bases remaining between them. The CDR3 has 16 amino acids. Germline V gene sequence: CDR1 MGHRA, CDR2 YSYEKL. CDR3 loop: CASSPSRLGAQTEAFF. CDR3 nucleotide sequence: TGCGCCAGCAGCCCCTCTCGGTTGGGGGCACAGACTGAAGCTTTCTTT.

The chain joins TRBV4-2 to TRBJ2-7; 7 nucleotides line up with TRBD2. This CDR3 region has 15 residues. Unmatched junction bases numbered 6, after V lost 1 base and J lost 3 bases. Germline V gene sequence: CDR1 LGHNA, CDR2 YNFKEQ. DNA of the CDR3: TGTGCCAGCAGCCAAGGGGGGGGAATCGACTACGAGCAGTACTTC. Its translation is CASSQGGGIDYEQYF.

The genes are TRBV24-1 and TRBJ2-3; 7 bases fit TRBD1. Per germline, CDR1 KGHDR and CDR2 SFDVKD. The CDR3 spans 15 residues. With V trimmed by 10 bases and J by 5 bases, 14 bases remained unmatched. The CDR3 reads CATSPGDRGGDTQYF. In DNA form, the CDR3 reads TGTGCCACTTCACCCGGGGACAGAGGCGGAGATACGCAGTATTTT.

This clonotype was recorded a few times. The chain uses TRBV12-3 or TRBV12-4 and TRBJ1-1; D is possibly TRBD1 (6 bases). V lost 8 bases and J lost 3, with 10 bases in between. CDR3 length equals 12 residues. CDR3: CASANRDTEAFF. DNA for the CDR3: TGTGCCAGCGCGAACAGGGACACTGAAGCTTTCTTT.

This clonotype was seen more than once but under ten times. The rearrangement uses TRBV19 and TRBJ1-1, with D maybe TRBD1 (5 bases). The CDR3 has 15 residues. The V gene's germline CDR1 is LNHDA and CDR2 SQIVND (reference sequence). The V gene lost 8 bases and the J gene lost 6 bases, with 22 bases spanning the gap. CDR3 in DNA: TGTGCCAGTCGGGCCAGGGTCGAAGATAAATCTGAAGCTTTCTTT. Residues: CASRARVEDKSEAFF. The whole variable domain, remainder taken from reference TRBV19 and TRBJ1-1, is DGGITQSPKYLFRKEGQNVTLSCEQNLNHDAMYWYRQDPGQGLRLIYYSQIVNDFQKGDIAEGYSVSREKKESFPLTVTSAQKNPTAFYLCASRARVEDKSEAFFGQGTRLTVV.

The CDR3: CASSREGTGRTDTQYF. CDR3 nucleotides: TGTGCCAGCAGCCGTGAAGGGACAGGGCGCACAGATACGCAGTATTTT. The chain carries TRBV5-4 and TRBJ2-3, with 9 bases matching TRBD1. Germline V lookup: CDR1 SGHNT, CDR2 YYREEE (reference sequence). Germline trimming cut 4 bases from V and 1 base from J; bases unmatched to any gene: 7. The CDR3 covers 16 residues. Full variable domain (outside the CDR3, taken from reference TRBV5-4 and TRBJ2-3): ETGVTQSPTHLIKTRGQQVTLRCSSQSGHNTVSWYQQALGQGPQFIFQYYREEENGRGNFPPRFSGLQFPNYSSELNVNALELDDSALYLCASSREGTGRTDTQYFGPGTRLTVL.